The 26 T cell receptor beta chains listed next were all sequenced from one sample in a study of Ad26.COV2.S vaccination and SARS-CoV-2 variants. TCRdb keeps only in-frame clones here, not all; method: immunoSEQ multiplex PCR. The sample records fewer than 900,000 clones, more than 80% being singletons. Stated treatment: roughly 18 received Ad26.COV2.S at low or high dose, single or two shots; roughly five received placebo; per-sample allocation not given. Material that was analyzed had been drawn on day 63 after the first vaccine or placebo injection. The sequencing used peripheral blood, collected in a trial of Ad26.COV2.S vaccine versus placebo. These receptors all come from a person between 18 and 65 years old who received the Ad26.COV2.S COVID-19 vaccine or a placebo.

The genes are TRBV9 and TRBJ2-1; tentatively, D is TRBD1 or TRBD2 (6 bases each). The CDR3 extends over 15 amino acids. V was trimmed by 3 bases and J by 2 bases, leaving 12 bases between them. Per germline, CDR1 SGDLS and CDR2 YYNGEE. In DNA, the CDR3 is TGTGCCAGCAGCGCGGGGGCTGAGGCCTACAATGAGCAGTTCTTC. As protein: CASSAGAEAYNEQFF. The full variable domain, with the rest looked up from reference TRBV9 and TRBJ2-1, is DSGVTQTPKHLITATGQRVTLRCSPRSGDLSVYWYQQSLDQGLQFLIQYYNGEERAKGNILERFSAQQFPDLHSELNLSSLELGDSALYFCASSAGAEAYNEQFFGPGTRLTVL.

This clone was seen just once. The gene calls are TRBV19 and TRBJ1-2; 7 bases map to TRBD1. The CDR3 is 17 amino acids. CDR1 LNHDA and CDR2 SQIVND come from the germline V gene (reference sequence). After removal of 4 bases from V and 4 bases from J, the junction contained 15 bases not matched to a gene. The CDR3 DNA reads TGTGCCAGTAGTACCCTGTTCCCCAATAACAGGGGCTATGGCTACACCTTC. It codes for CASSTLFPNNRGYGYTF.

This clone was observed once. The V call is TRBV11-2, the J call TRBJ1-3, with 8 nucleotides matching TRBD1. Germline V gene sequence: CDR1 SGHAT, CDR2 FQNNGV. This CDR3 region has 16 residues. The trim removed 5 bases at V and 2 bases at J, leaving 8 bases unmatched. CDR3 bases: TGTGCCAGCAGCCCCCCGCAGACAGGGGCTGGAAACACCATATATTTT. This translates into CASSPPQTGAGNTIYF.

The chain employs TRBV20-1 and TRBJ1-1; the match to TRBD1 covers 7 bases. Germline V gene data show CDR1 as DFQATT and CDR2 as SNEGSKA (reference sequence). There are 11 residues in the CDR3. The CDR3 protein is CRHAGGTEAFF. The CDR3 region has the DNA TGCAGACATGCAGGGGGCACTGAAGCTTTCTTT.

The rearrangement uses TRBV24-1 and TRBJ2-1; 8 bases fit TRBD2. Germline V gene data show CDR1 as KGHDR and CDR2 as SFDVKD. J was trimmed by 14 bases and V by 2 bases; bases with no gene match: 7. There are 13 residues in the CDR3. This CDR3 is CATSDYRAGEEFF. The CDR3 bases are TGTGCCACCAGTGATTATCGAGCGGGAGAGGAGTTCTTC.

J is TRBJ1-2 and V is TRBV29-1; the match to TRBD1 covers 8 bases. Germline assignment: CDR1 SQVTM and CDR2 ANQGSEA. This CDR3 is 15 amino acids long. V dropped 6 bases and J dropped 4; count of bases not matched to a gene: 13. The CDR3 DNA follows: TGCAGCGTGGACCCGACAGGGGCGTCAGCCTATGGCTACACCTTC. Protein product: CSVDPTGASAYGYTF.

The CDR3 region has the DNA TGTGCCAGCAGTTCCTCGGGACAGGGGAACACTGAAGCTTTCTTT. Amino acid sequence: CASSSSGQGNTEAFF. The chain couples TRBV6-5 to TRBJ1-1; the match to TRBD1 covers 9 bases. Germline V lookup: CDR1 MNHEY, CDR2 SVGAGI. CDR3 length: 15 residues. With V trimmed by 4 bases and J by 1 base, 4 bases remained unmatched.

The chain is built from TRBV9 and TRBJ2-7; 12 positions match TRBD2. The CDR3 consists of 16 residues. Unmatched junction bases numbered 4, after V lost 3 bases and J lost 0 bases. Germline V gene sequence: CDR1 SGDLS, CDR2 YYNGEE. The CDR3 region is CASSGTSGVNSYEQYF. In DNA, the CDR3 is TGTGCCAGCAGCGGGACTAGCGGGGTGAACTCCTACGAGCAGTACTTC. Looking up the rest from reference TRBV9 and TRBJ2-7 gives the full variable domain: DSGVTQTPKHLITATGQRVTLRCSPRSGDLSVYWYQQSLDQGLQFLIQYYNGEERAKGNILERFSAQQFPDLHSELNLSSLELGDSALYFCASSGTSGVNSYEQYFGPGTRLTVT.

CDR3 nucleotides: TGTGCCAGCAGCCTCGTTACAGGGGGCCCCTACGAGCAGTACTTC. This gives the protein CASSLVTGGPYEQYF. The rearrangement joins TRBV25-1 to TRBJ2-7, with TRBD1 matching 9 bases. Germline-derived CDR1 and CDR2 are MGHDK and SYGVNS. CDR3 size: 15 residues. V lost 6 bases, J lost 2 bases, and 8 bases stayed unmatched.

The chain combines TRBV6-6 with TRBJ2-3, with D tentatively TRBD2 (5 bases). Germline V lookup: CDR1 MNHNY, CDR2 SVGAGI (reference sequence). The V end was cut by 6 bases, the J end by 2 bases, with 18 bases between. The CDR3 extends over 16 amino acids. In DNA, the CDR3 is TGTGCCAGCAGCCAGACAAGAAGCGGAAACACAGATACGCAGTATTTT. Its translation: CASSQTRSGNTDTQYF.

The chain is built from TRBV6-5 and TRBJ1-4, with TRBD1 matching over 7 bases. V gave up 5 bases and J gave up 2 bases; unmatched junction bases: 5. From germline, CDR1 is MNHEY and CDR2 SVGAGI. CDR3 length: 15 amino acids. For the CDR3, the DNA is TGTGCCAGCAGTCCACAGGGGCCGACTAATGAAAAACTGTTTTTT. The encoded protein is CASSPQGPTNEKLFF.

The chain combines TRBV6-5 with TRBJ1-1; the D gene is possibly TRBD1 (5 bases). With 2 bases removed from V and 0 bases from J, the gap between germline ends came to 10 bases. The germline gives CDR1 MNHEY, CDR2 SVGAGI. The CDR3 has 15 residues. CDR3 sequence reads: CASSYRGALNTEAFF. CDR3 DNA: TGTGCCAGCAGTTACAGGGGCGCCTTGAACACTGAAGCTTTCTTT.

The chain carries TRBV21-1 and TRBJ1-1. TRBV21-1 is marked as a pseudogene. The CDR3 runs 14 residues. The CDR3 DNA is TGTGCCAGCCCCAGAGAGGCCAACACCACTGAAGCTTTCTTT. Translated, it gives CASPREANTTEAFF.

The V and J genes are TRBV19 and TRBJ1-2; unclear D gene. The germline V and J ends were trimmed by 7 bases and 7 bases, with 13 bases remaining between them. Germline V gives CDR1 LNHDA, CDR2 SQIVND (reference sequence). This CDR3 comprises 12 residues. CDR3 in amino acids: CASTYPRSGYTF. Here the CDR3 DNA reads TGTGCCAGTACCTATCCCAGGTCTGGCTACACCTTC.

The chain employs TRBV27 and TRBJ2-7, with 14 bases lining up with TRBD2. The CDR3 has 16 amino acids. CDR1 is MNHEY and CDR2 is SMNVEV in the germline V gene (reference sequence). V shed 6 bases and J 0 bases; nucleotides not matched to a gene: 4. The CDR3 region has the DNA TGTGCCAGCAGCACTGGGACTAGCGGGGGCTCCTACGAGCAGTACTTC. Its translation: CASSTGTSGGSYEQYF.

The J gene is TRBJ2-7, the V gene TRBV11-1; 8 bases are shared with TRBD1. The germline V gene encodes CDR1 SGHAT and CDR2 FQDESV (reference sequence). The CDR3 covers 15 residues. Trimming cost V 4 bases and J 1 base; bases outside gene matches: 6. The CDR3 reads CASSWDRTPSYEQYF. In DNA, the CDR3 is TGTGCCAGCAGCTGGGACAGGACTCCTTCCTACGAGCAGTACTTC.

The chain employs TRBV18 and TRBJ2-7; no firm D call. Between the trimmed V and J ends, which lost 4 bases and 6 bases, there was a span of 13 bases. The CDR3 is 13 residues long. CDR1 is KGHSH and CDR2 is LQKENI in the germline V gene. The CDR3 here is CASSLTPGGEQYF. CDR3 coding DNA: TGTGCCAGCTCACTGACACCCGGCGGCGAGCAGTACTTC. The whole variable domain, filled in from reference TRBV18 and TRBJ2-7, reads NAGVMQNPRHLVRRRGQEARLRCSPMKGHSHVYWYRQLPEEGLKFMVYLQKENIIDESGMPKERFSAEFPKEGPSILRIQQVVRGDSAAYFCASSLTPGGEQYFGPGTRLTVT.

The chain has TRBV3-1 (or the pseudogene TRBV3-2) and TRBJ2-1; 7 bases map to TRBD2. CDR1 is LGHDT and CDR2 is YNNKEL in the germline V gene (reference sequence). The CDR3 has 17 amino acids. The J segment lost 10 bases and the V segment lost 1 base, leaving 16 bases of the junction unmatched. The CDR3 DNA follows: TGTGCCAGCAGCCAAGTCCGAGTAGCGGGTAGGTTGAGGGAGCAGTTCTTC. Translating gives CASSQVRVAGRLREQFF.

V is TRBV5-1 and J is TRBJ2-1; 11 bases agree with TRBD2. The CDR3 totals 16 residues. With V trimmed by 0 bases and J by 8 bases, 7 bases remained unmatched. CDR1 is SGHRS, CDR2 YFSETQ, per germline. The CDR3 DNA follows: TGCGCCAGCAGCTTGGGGGGGACTAGCGGACGATATGAGCAGTTCTTC. Residues: CASSLGGTSGRYEQFF.

The chain couples TRBV9 to TRBJ1-1; D might be TRBD1 (5 bases). Germline CDR1 SGDLS, CDR2 YYNGEE. The CDR3 has 14 residues. V was trimmed by 3 bases and J by 2 bases, leaving 11 bases between them. The CDR3 DNA reads TGTGCCAGCAGCGCGGGGGACCGAAACACTGAAGCTTTCTTT. Protein: CASSAGDRNTEAFF.

The chain recombines TRBV4-2 with TRBJ2-1; D is unresolved. CDR1 LGHNA and CDR2 YNFKEQ come from the germline V gene. CDR3 length: 18 amino acids. V lost 0 bases, J lost 0 bases, and 15 bases lay in between. In DNA form, the CDR3 reads TGTGCCAGCAGCCAAGATACTCCCCGGGTGAGCTCCTACAATGAGCAGTTCTTC. It codes for CASSQDTPRVSSYNEQFF.

The chain carries TRBV2 and TRBJ1-1, with D possibly matching TRBD1 (5 bases). Trimming took off 2 bases at V and 3 bases at J, with 10 bases between the two ends. This CDR3 has 14 amino acids. Germline CDR1 SNHLY, CDR2 FYNNEI. The CDR3 reads CASSERVRDTEAFF. In DNA form, the CDR3 reads TGTGCCAGCAGTGAAAGGGTCAGGGACACTGAAGCTTTCTTT.

The V call is TRBV24-1, the J call TRBJ2-2; D is ambiguous. The V end was cut by 6 bases, the J end by 2 bases, with 9 bases between. Germline lookup yields CDR1 KGHDR and CDR2 SFDVKD. The CDR3 sequence is 14 residues long. The CDR3 DNA reads TGTGCCACCAGTAAAAGCTCCAACACCGGGGAGCTGTTTTTT. Translating gives CATSKSSNTGELFF.

The chain couples TRBV15 to TRBJ2-7; D is ambiguous. Germline V gene data show CDR1 as LNHNV and CDR2 as YYDKDF (reference sequence). With 0 bases removed from V and 12 bases from J, the gap between germline ends came to 15 bases. The CDR3 spans 13 residues. The CDR3, as DNA: TGTGCCACCAGCAGAGATCTTGGGCATTACACGTACTTC. It encodes CATSRDLGHYTYF.

This chain uses TRBV4-1 with TRBJ1-3; perhaps TRBD1 as D (5 bases). V lost 0 bases and J lost 0, with 12 bases in between. The CDR3 contains 17 residues. CDR1 and CDR2 from the germline V gene are MGHRA and YSYEKL. The CDR3 nucleotides read TGCGCCAGCAGCCAAGACAGCCGGGGCCTCTCTGGAAACACCATATATTTT. It encodes CASSQDSRGLSGNTIYF.

The sample holds a few counts of this clone. The chain has TRBV27 and TRBJ1-1, with 7 bases fitting TRBD1. Per germline, CDR1 MNHEY and CDR2 SMNVEV (reference sequence). J gave up 12 bases and V 2 bases, and 12 bases lay outside the gene matches. CDR3 length: 14 residues. CDR3 sequence: CASSLIRGDPNTFF. The CDR3, as DNA: TGTGCCAGCAGTTTAATCAGGGGGGATCCGAATACTTTCTTT.